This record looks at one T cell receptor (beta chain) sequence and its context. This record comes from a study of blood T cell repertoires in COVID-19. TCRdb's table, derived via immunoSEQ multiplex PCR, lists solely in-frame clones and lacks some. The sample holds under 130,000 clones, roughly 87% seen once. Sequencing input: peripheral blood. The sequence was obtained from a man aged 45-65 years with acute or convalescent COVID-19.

The CDR3 sequence is CASSDQDYEQYF. The CDR3 nucleotides read TGTGCCAGCAGCGACCAGGACTACGAGCAGTACTTC. V usage is TRBV9 and J usage is TRBJ2-7; D gene uncertain. CDR1 and CDR2 from the germline V gene are SGDLS and YYNGEE. The CDR3 consists of 12 residues. Trimming took 3 bases from V and 3 from J, leaving 7 bases between them.